The rows below give T cell receptor beta chains drawn from one sample of a study of T cells after yellow fever vaccination. TCRdb reanalysed the 5' RACE reads using MiXCR and keeps one entry per CDR3 protein. Here the sample spans tens of thousands of distinct CDR3 sequences, 7.1% being singletons. Sequencing was performed on CD8+ T cells sorted from PBMCs, taken about 5 days after the first yellow fever vaccination. The receptors were gathered from a man aged 18 to 29 who received the YFV17D yellow fever vaccine. CDR3s include the opening cysteine and the closing phenylalanine or tryptophan. The order of the fields is V gene, J gene, clone size, D gene, CDR3 DNA, CDR3 protein. The D gene is left open where the match is weak. Clone size appears in some rows only: once, few, many, or a class for an expanded clone.

v_call: TRBV4-2
j_call: TRBJ1-1
clone_size: few
d_call: TRBD1
cdr3_nt: TGTGCCAGCAGCCTACCGGGACAGGCGAACACTGAAGCTTTCTTT
cdr3_aa: CASSLPGQANTEAFF

v_call: TRBV29-1
j_call: TRBJ2-3
clone_size: .
d_call: TRBD2
cdr3_nt: TGCAGCGCTAGTGGCGGGGGGCCAGATACGCAGTATTTT
cdr3_aa: CSASGGGPDTQYF

v_call: TRBV19
j_call: TRBJ1-1
clone_size: .
d_call: .
cdr3_nt: TGTGCCAGTAGTATACAGGTGGGGGGGAACACTGAAGCTTTCTTT
cdr3_aa: CASSIQVGGNTEAFF

v_call: TRBV20-1
j_call: TRBJ2-1
clone_size: few
d_call: TRBD2
cdr3_nt: TGCAGTGCTGACACCACCGGGACTAGCGGGGTACAGTTCTTC
cdr3_aa: CSADTTGTSGVQFF

v_call: TRBV7-3
j_call: TRBJ2-3
clone_size: many
d_call: TRBD2
cdr3_nt: TGTGCCAGCAGCCTACGAACTAGCGGGAGCACAGATACGCAGTATTTT
cdr3_aa: CASSLRTSGSTDTQYF

v_call: TRBV7-2
j_call: TRBJ2-7
clone_size: many
d_call: TRBD1
cdr3_nt: TGTGCCAGCAGCGCGGACAGGGTCTCCTACGAGCAGTACTTC
cdr3_aa: CASSADRVSYEQYF

v_call: TRBV19
j_call: TRBJ2-6
clone_size: .
d_call: .
cdr3_nt: TGTGCCAGTAGTCACCCCGGACGGACCTGGGGTGGGGCCAACGTCCTGACTTTC
cdr3_aa: CASSHPGRTWGGANVLTF

v_call: TRBV20-1
j_call: TRBJ1-3
clone_size: .
d_call: .
cdr3_nt: TGCAGTGCTAGGCATTTGAGTCCTGGAAACACCATATATTTT
cdr3_aa: CSARHLSPGNTIYF

v_call: TRBV12-3/TRBV12-4
j_call: TRBJ2-2
clone_size: .
d_call: .
cdr3_nt: TGTGCCAGCAGTTTTTTGGCGGACACCGGGGAGCTGTTTTTT
cdr3_aa: CASSFLADTGELFF

v_call: TRBV7-9
j_call: TRBJ1-5
clone_size: few
d_call: .
cdr3_nt: TGTGCCAGCAGCCGGACGGATTTTCAGCCCCAGCATTTT
cdr3_aa: CASSRTDFQPQHF

v_call: TRBV7-9
j_call: TRBJ2-3
clone_size: few
d_call: .
cdr3_nt: TGTGCCAGCAGCCCGGTCGGTGTTATGGATACGCAGTATTTT
cdr3_aa: CASSPVGVMDTQYF